These T cell receptor beta chains were read from a single sample in a study of cytomegalovirus exposure and HLA in healthy donors. Data came from immunoSEQ multiplex PCR; TCRdb stores just in-frame clones and leaves some out. In the table there are fewer than 100,000 clones, roughly 78% of which are singletons. Input material: PBMCs. The receptors shown here come from a male donor in good health and CMV-seropositive. Both conserved end residues are part of each CDR3. Each record gives: V gene, D gene, J gene, clone size, CDR3 protein, CDR3 DNA. The D gene is left open where the match is weak. The listing skips clone size in some rows; elsewhere it reads once, few, many or a size class.

v_call: TRBV19; d_call: TRBD1; j_call: TRBJ2-7; clone_size: NA; cdr3_aa: CASAPGQGPHEQYF; cdr3_nt: TGTGCCAGTGCACCGGGACAGGGGCCCCACGAGCAGTACTTC
v_call: TRBV10-3; d_call: NA; j_call: TRBJ2-7; clone_size: NA; cdr3_aa: CAISGLGGSSYEQYF; cdr3_nt: TGTGCCATCAGCGGACTCGGCGGAAGCTCCTACGAGCAGTACTTC
v_call: TRBV11-2; d_call: NA; j_call: TRBJ2-1; clone_size: few; cdr3_aa: CASSFLGGSYNEQFF; cdr3_nt: TGTGCCAGCAGCTTCCTAGGGGGCTCCTACAATGAGCAGTTCTTC
v_call: TRBV19; d_call: NA; j_call: TRBJ1-1; clone_size: NA; cdr3_aa: CASSNLLGTPNTEAFF; cdr3_nt: TGTGCCAGTAGCAATCTCCTTGGGACACCGAACACTGAAGCTTTCTTT
v_call: TRBV14; d_call: NA; j_call: TRBJ2-7; clone_size: NA; cdr3_aa: CASSFSEGPYEQYF; cdr3_nt: TGTGCCAGCAGCTTCTCGGAGGGCCCCTACGAGCAGTACTTC
v_call: TRBV14; d_call: TRBD2; j_call: TRBJ2-3; clone_size: NA; cdr3_aa: CASSLGLASTDTQYF; cdr3_nt: TGTGCCAGCAGCCTGGGACTAGCGAGCACAGATACGCAGTATTTT
v_call: TRBV10-2; d_call: TRBD2; j_call: TRBJ2-7; clone_size: NA; cdr3_aa: CASRHSGTSFYEQYF; cdr3_nt: TGCGCCAGCAGACACTCCGGGACTAGCTTTTACGAGCAGTACTTC
v_call: TRBV4-1; d_call: NA; j_call: TRBJ2-7; clone_size: NA; cdr3_aa: CASTPSGQSSYEQYF; cdr3_nt: TGCGCCAGCACCCCCTCTGGACAGAGCTCCTACGAGCAGTACTTC
v_call: TRBV6-5; d_call: TRBD1; j_call: TRBJ1-1; clone_size: few; cdr3_aa: CASGTGGMNTEAFF; cdr3_nt: TGTGCCAGCGGGACAGGGGGAATGAACACTGAAGCTTTCTTT
v_call: TRBV27; d_call: TRBD1; j_call: TRBJ2-2; clone_size: NA; cdr3_aa: CASSQSGTANTGELFF; cdr3_nt: TGTGCCAGCAGTCAGTCCGGGACAGCGAACACCGGGGAGCTGTTTTTT
v_call: TRBV5-1; d_call: TRBD1; j_call: TRBJ2-2; clone_size: NA; cdr3_aa: CASSLPGQGSTGELFF; cdr3_nt: TGCGCCAGCAGCCTACCGGGACAGGGCAGCACCGGGGAGCTGTTTTTT
v_call: TRBV5-1; d_call: NA; j_call: TRBJ2-7; clone_size: NA; cdr3_aa: CASRDEDRPIPYEQYF; cdr3_nt: TGCGCCAGCAGGGACGAAGACAGACCTATACCCTACGAGCAGTACTTC
v_call: TRBV25-1; d_call: TRBD1; j_call: TRBJ1-1; clone_size: once; cdr3_aa: CASTKTGDEAFF; cdr3_nt: TGTGCCAGCACCAAGACAGGGGATGAAGCTTTCTTT
v_call: TRBV7-3; d_call: NA; j_call: TRBJ2-1; clone_size: NA; cdr3_aa: CASSLLGQTAYNEQFF; cdr3_nt: TGTGCCAGCAGCTTACTAGGACAAACCGCCTACAATGAGCAGTTCTTC
v_call: TRBV30; d_call: NA; j_call: TRBJ2-7; clone_size: NA; cdr3_aa: CASTLRDTYEQYF; cdr3_nt: TGTGCCTCCACCCTACGGGACACTTACGAGCAGTACTTC
v_call: TRBV6-1; d_call: NA; j_call: TRBJ2-7; clone_size: NA; cdr3_aa: CASSGGGGPYEQYF; cdr3_nt: TGTGCCAGCAGTGGGGGAGGGGGGCCCTACGAGCAGTACTTC
v_call: TRBV15; d_call: NA; j_call: TRBJ2-2; clone_size: NA; cdr3_aa: CATTQGLGGELFF; cdr3_nt: TGTGCCACCACCCAGGGTTTAGGCGGGGAGCTGTTTTTT
v_call: TRBV5-1; d_call: NA; j_call: TRBJ2-5; clone_size: NA; cdr3_aa: CASASVRDTETQYF; cdr3_nt: TGCGCCAGCGCCAGCGTGAGGGACACAGAGACCCAGTACTTC
v_call: TRBV4-2; d_call: NA; j_call: TRBJ2-4; clone_size: NA; cdr3_aa: CASIQDPLLTVLAKNIQYF; cdr3_nt: TGTGCCAGCATCCAAGATCCTCTCCTTACAGTGTTAGCCAAAAACATTCAGTACTTC
v_call: TRBV7-3; d_call: TRBD1; j_call: TRBJ1-1; clone_size: NA; cdr3_aa: CASSLEQGITEAFF; cdr3_nt: TGTGCCAGCAGCTTAGAACAGGGGATCACTGAAGCTTTCTTT
v_call: TRBV5-6; d_call: NA; j_call: TRBJ2-1; clone_size: NA; cdr3_aa: CASSWQTVEQFF; cdr3_nt: TGTGCCAGCAGCTGGCAGACAGTAGAGCAGTTCTTC
v_call: TRBV7-9; d_call: TRBD1; j_call: TRBJ2-7; clone_size: NA; cdr3_aa: CSSSQTGQIYEQYF; cdr3_nt: TGTTCCAGCAGCCAAACGGGACAGATCTACGAGCAGTACTTC
v_call: TRBV2; d_call: NA; j_call: TRBJ1-6; clone_size: NA; cdr3_aa: CASSFGQGGSPLHF; cdr3_nt: TGTGCCAGCAGTTTCGGGCAGGGAGGTTCACCCCTCCACTTT
v_call: TRBV4-2; d_call: TRBD1; j_call: TRBJ2-1; clone_size: NA; cdr3_aa: CASSKGGQGAYNEQFF; cdr3_nt: TGTGCCAGCAGCAAAGGAGGACAGGGGGCTTACAATGAGCAGTTCTTC
v_call: TRBV27; d_call: NA; j_call: TRBJ1-4; clone_size: NA; cdr3_aa: CASSFSQGGYEKLFF; cdr3_nt: TGTGCCAGCAGTTTCTCTCAAGGAGGGTATGAAAAACTGTTTTTT
v_call: TRBV21-1; d_call: NA; j_call: TRBJ2-7; clone_size: NA; cdr3_aa: CASSKGVNYEQYF; cdr3_nt: TGTGCCAGCAGCAAAGGAGTGAACTACGAGCAGTACTTC
v_call: TRBV9; d_call: NA; j_call: TRBJ2-1; clone_size: NA; cdr3_aa: CASSVDGNSYNEQFF; cdr3_nt: TGTGCCAGCAGCGTAGACGGGAATAGCTACAATGAGCAGTTCTTC
v_call: TRBV27; d_call: TRBD1; j_call: TRBJ1-1; clone_size: NA; cdr3_aa: CASSFFPHRGSTEAFF; cdr3_nt: TGTGCCAGCAGTTTCTTTCCTCACAGGGGGAGCACTGAAGCTTTCTTT
v_call: TRBV27; d_call: NA; j_call: TRBJ2-7; clone_size: few; cdr3_aa: CASSLGWGDYEQYF; cdr3_nt: TGTGCCAGCAGCTTGGGGTGGGGGGACTACGAGCAGTACTTC
v_call: TRBV28; d_call: TRBD1; j_call: TRBJ2-1; clone_size: NA; cdr3_aa: CASSFARGFVGEQFF; cdr3_nt: TGTGCCAGCAGTTTCGCCAGGGGGTTTGTTGGTGAGCAGTTCTTC
v_call: TRBV9; d_call: NA; j_call: TRBJ1-2; clone_size: NA; cdr3_aa: CASSVEGRGRYGYTF; cdr3_nt: TGTGCCAGCAGCGTAGAGGGCAGGGGTCGGTATGGCTACACCTTC
v_call: TRBV5-1; d_call: NA; j_call: TRBJ2-7; clone_size: NA; cdr3_aa: CASSLVRLAEQYF; cdr3_nt: TGCGCCAGCAGCTTGGTGCGCCTAGCCGAGCAGTACTTC
v_call: TRBV2; d_call: TRBD1; j_call: TRBJ2-5; clone_size: once; cdr3_aa: CASRTGGWETQYF; cdr3_nt: TGTGCCAGCCGGACAGGGGGGTGGGAGACCCAGTACTTC
v_call: TRBV29-1; d_call: NA; j_call: TRBJ2-1; clone_size: NA; cdr3_aa: CSVAPGTYNEQFF; cdr3_nt: TGCAGCGTTGCACCCGGGACCTACAATGAGCAGTTCTTC
v_call: TRBV5-1; d_call: NA; j_call: TRBJ1-1; clone_size: NA; cdr3_aa: CASSFRYMNTEAFF; cdr3_nt: TGCGCCAGCAGTTTCAGGTACATGAACACTGAAGCTTTCTTT
v_call: TRBV28; d_call: TRBD2; j_call: TRBJ2-7; clone_size: NA; cdr3_aa: CATRSGGLGEQYF; cdr3_nt: TGTGCCACCCGTAGCGGGGGGTTGGGAGAGCAGTACTTC
v_call: TRBV4-1; d_call: NA; j_call: TRBJ2-7; clone_size: once; cdr3_aa: CASSQDRLVQYF; cdr3_nt: TGCGCCAGCAGCCAAGATCGGCTAGTTCAGTACTTC
v_call: TRBV28; d_call: NA; j_call: TRBJ2-7; clone_size: NA; cdr3_aa: CASNQLGLGGYEQYF; cdr3_nt: TGTGCCAGCAACCAGCTAGGGTTAGGGGGCTACGAGCAGTACTTC
v_call: TRBV4-1; d_call: TRBD2; j_call: TRBJ2-7; clone_size: NA; cdr3_aa: CASSQAPGLADYEQYF; cdr3_nt: TGCGCCAGCAGCCAAGCCCCCGGACTAGCAGACTACGAGCAGTACTTC
v_call: TRBV14; d_call: TRBD1; j_call: TRBJ1-1; clone_size: few; cdr3_aa: CASSHGTGSSTEAFF; cdr3_nt: TGTGCCAGCAGCCATGGGACAGGGTCGAGCACTGAAGCTTTCTTT
v_call: TRBV6-6; d_call: NA; j_call: TRBJ2-3; clone_size: NA; cdr3_aa: CASSYGAGTDTQYF; cdr3_nt: TGTGCCAGCAGTTACGGGGCGGGCACAGATACGCAGTATTTT
v_call: TRBV5-1; d_call: TRBD2; j_call: TRBJ2-1; clone_size: NA; cdr3_aa: CASSLATGLAGDEQFF; cdr3_nt: TGCGCCAGCAGCTTGGCTACGGGACTAGCGGGGGATGAGCAGTTCTTC
v_call: TRBV2; d_call: TRBD1; j_call: TRBJ2-5; clone_size: NA; cdr3_aa: CASSSGTGKETQYF; cdr3_nt: TGTGCCAGCTCCTCCGGGACAGGGAAAGAGACCCAGTACTTC
v_call: TRBV19; d_call: NA; j_call: TRBJ1-2; clone_size: NA; cdr3_aa: CASSIALGLNYTF; cdr3_nt: TGTGCCAGTAGTATAGCCCTGGGACTAAACTACACCTTC